These 3 T cell receptor beta chains were sequenced from one sample in a study of long-term antiretroviral therapy in people with HIV. With survey level as its setting, the immunoSEQ assay was v3.0. Using immunoSEQ multiplex PCR, the repertoire was profiled, and TCRdb retains in-frame clones only, with some absent. The sample records over 15,000 clones, 60% to 80% being singletons. The sequencing here drew on unsorted PBMCs, taken around 2.1 years before starting antiretroviral therapy. The source of these receptors is a man aged 25-45 years with HIV.

This clone was seen only a few times. A far bigger clonotype differs at one base, so this is likely a read error. Other DNA sequences in this sample translate to the same CDR3. This rearrangement joins TRBV11-3 to TRBJ2-7; 9 bases fit TRBD2. Looked up from germline, CDR1 is SGHNT and CDR2 is YENEEA. After removal of 3 bases from V and 1 base from J, the junction contained 4 bases not matched to a gene. The CDR3 length is 15 residues. This CDR3 is CASSFSGGPSYEQYF. CDR3 DNA: TGTGCCAGCAGCTTTAGCGGGGGCCCATCCTACGAGCAGTACTTC. Combining the CDR3 with reference TRBV11-3 and TRBJ2-7 gives the whole variable domain EAGVVQSPRYKIIEKKQPVAFWCNPISGHNTLYWYLQNLGQGPELLIRYENEEAVDDSQLPKDRFSAERLKGVDSTLKIQPAELGDSAVYLCASSFSGGPSYEQYFGPGTRLTVT.

The sample holds one count of this clone. V usage is TRBV18 and J usage is TRBJ2-7, with 7 positions matching TRBD1. This CDR3 region has 14 residues. Germline trimming cut 3 bases from V and 0 bases from J; bases unmatched to any gene: 2. From germline, CDR1 is KGHSH and CDR2 LQKENI. CDR3 amino acids: CASSPTGNSYEQYF. DNA for the CDR3: TGTGCCAGCTCACCGACAGGGAACTCCTACGAGCAGTACTTC.

The chain uses TRBV6-5 and TRBJ2-7; 8 nucleotides match TRBD1. V gave up 2 bases and J gave up 6 bases; unmatched junction bases: 9. In germline, CDR1 is MNHEY, CDR2 SVGAGI. The CDR3 runs to 15 residues. This CDR3 reads CASSYASGGSGEQYF. CDR3 nucleotide sequence: TGTGCCAGCAGTTACGCCTCAGGGGGCTCGGGCGAGCAGTACTTC.